A selection of T cell receptor beta chains follows, all from one sample in a study of PD-1 and CTLA-4 blockade in melanoma. The assay was immunoSEQ multiplex PCR, and TCRdb's table has in-frame clones only and misses some. The sample records 31,000 or so clones, less than 90% being singletons. This specimen was CD8+ T cells from peripheral blood, taken from a patient given anti-PD-1 treatment. Source of these receptors: a human donor with melanoma. Both conserved end residues are part of each CDR3. The order of the fields is D gene, V gene, J gene, clone size, CDR3 protein, CDR3 DNA. The D gene is left open where the match is weak. The size of a clone is reported for some rows only, either as once, few or many, or as a class for expanded clones.

d_gene: -
v_gene: TRBV9
j_gene: TRBJ2-7
abundance: -
CDR3aa: CASSAGGASYEQYF
CDR3nt: TGTGCCAGCAGCGCGGGGGGCGCCTCCTACGAGCAGTACTTC

d_gene: TRBD2
v_gene: TRBV30
j_gene: TRBJ2-1
abundance: -
CDR3aa: CAWTSGYAYNEQFF
CDR3nt: TGTGCCTGGACTAGCGGGTACGCCTACAATGAGCAGTTCTTC

d_gene: TRBD1
v_gene: TRBV4-3
j_gene: TRBJ2-3
abundance: -
CDR3aa: CASSQDVDRGRADTQYF
CDR3nt: TGCGCCAGCAGCCAAGATGTAGACAGGGGGAGAGCAGATACGCAGTATTTT

d_gene: -
v_gene: TRBV19
j_gene: TRBJ2-3
abundance: -
CDR3aa: CASSPNLLRTDTQYF
CDR3nt: TGTGCCAGTAGTCCGAACTTACTTCGCACAGATACGCAGTATTTT

d_gene: -
v_gene: TRBV6-2/TRBV6-3
j_gene: TRBJ2-2
abundance: -
CDR3aa: CASSYEAGADTGELFF
CDR3nt: TGTGCCAGCAGTTACGAGGCGGGGGCGGACACCGGGGAGCTGTTTTTT

d_gene: -
v_gene: TRBV7-9
j_gene: TRBJ2-3
abundance: -
CDR3aa: CASSPKSSSLTDTQYF
CDR3nt: TGTGCCAGCAGCCCCAAGAGCTCCAGCCTCACAGATACGCAGTATTTT

d_gene: -
v_gene: TRBV29-1
j_gene: TRBJ2-1
abundance: -
CDR3aa: CSPLLMRNNEQFF
CDR3nt: TGCAGCCCACTTCTCATGCGGAACAATGAGCAGTTCTTC

d_gene: TRBD1
v_gene: TRBV12-3/TRBV12-4
j_gene: TRBJ2-7
abundance: -
CDR3aa: CASSSSGGYEQYF
CDR3nt: TGTGCCAGCAGCTCCTCAGGGGGCTACGAGCAGTACTTC

d_gene: -
v_gene: TRBV27
j_gene: TRBJ1-1
abundance: once
CDR3aa: CASSQGNTEAFF
CDR3nt: TGTGCCAGCAGTCAGGGAAACACTGAAGCTTTCTTT

d_gene: -
v_gene: TRBV5-6
j_gene: TRBJ2-7
abundance: -
CDR3aa: CASSFGSGGNEQYF
CDR3nt: TGTGCCAGCAGCTTTGGTTCGGGCGGAAACGAGCAGTACTTC

d_gene: -
v_gene: TRBV4-1
j_gene: TRBJ1-6
abundance: -
CDR3aa: CASSQEWGGNGLNSPLHF
CDR3nt: TGCGCCAGCAGCCAAGAGTGGGGGGGAAATGGACTTAATTCACCCCTCCACTTT

d_gene: TRBD1
v_gene: TRBV19
j_gene: TRBJ2-3
abundance: few
CDR3aa: CASEGQGGSDTQYF
CDR3nt: TGTGCCAGTGAAGGACAGGGGGGTTCAGATACGCAGTATTTT

d_gene: -
v_gene: TRBV20-1
j_gene: TRBJ2-7
abundance: once
CDR3aa: CSARDGAGQYF
CDR3nt: TGCAGTGCCCGGGACGGAGCCGGGCAGTACTTC

d_gene: -
v_gene: TRBV2
j_gene: TRBJ1-5
abundance: few
CDR3aa: CASGGRRENQPQHF
CDR3nt: TGTGCCAGCGGAGGGCGCAGGGAAAATCAGCCCCAGCATTTT

d_gene: -
v_gene: TRBV5-6
j_gene: TRBJ1-2
abundance: -
CDR3aa: CASSLAETPYGYTF
CDR3nt: TGTGCCAGCAGCTTGGCAGAGACTCCCTATGGCTACACCTTC

d_gene: -
v_gene: TRBV4-3
j_gene: TRBJ2-6
abundance: -
CDR3aa: CASSQELGSGANVLTF
CDR3nt: TGCGCCAGCAGCCAAGAGTTGGGGTCTGGGGCCAACGTCCTGACTTTC

d_gene: TRBD1
v_gene: TRBV11-2
j_gene: TRBJ2-3
abundance: -
CDR3aa: CASSLHRPGQPTDTQYF
CDR3nt: TGTGCCAGCAGCTTACACCGACCGGGACAGCCTACAGATACGCAGTATTTT

d_gene: -
v_gene: TRBV28
j_gene: TRBJ1-1
abundance: once
CDR3aa: CASTAGGAEAFF
CDR3nt: TGTGCCAGCACCGCGGGGGGCGCTGAAGCTTTCTTT

d_gene: -
v_gene: TRBV11-1
j_gene: TRBJ2-7
abundance: once
CDR3aa: CASNLAGQSYEQYF
CDR3nt: TGTGCCAGCAACCTCGCCGGGCAGTCCTACGAACAGTACTTC

d_gene: TRBD1
v_gene: TRBV28
j_gene: TRBJ2-5
abundance: -
CDR3aa: CASSSPQGKGETQYF
CDR3nt: TGTGCCAGCAGTTCCCCACAGGGGAAGGGAGAGACCCAGTACTTC

d_gene: TRBD1
v_gene: TRBV27
j_gene: TRBJ1-1
abundance: -
CDR3aa: CASSPMGQGKKAFF
CDR3nt: TGTGCCAGCAGTCCCATGGGACAGGGAAAGAAAGCTTTCTTT

d_gene: -
v_gene: TRBV19
j_gene: TRBJ1-5
abundance: -
CDR3aa: CASIFRQGSNQPQHF
CDR3nt: TGTGCCAGTATTTTCAGGCAGGGAAGCAATCAGCCCCAGCATTTT

d_gene: -
v_gene: TRBV28
j_gene: TRBJ2-5
abundance: -
CDR3aa: CASRTQQETQYF
CDR3nt: TGTGCCAGCAGGACGCAACAAGAGACCCAGTACTTC

d_gene: -
v_gene: TRBV27
j_gene: TRBJ1-2
abundance: -
CDR3aa: CASSLDQTNDGYTF
CDR3nt: TGTGCCAGCAGTTTAGACCAGACCAATGATGGCTACACCTTC

d_gene: -
v_gene: TRBV11-2
j_gene: TRBJ2-1
abundance: -
CDR3aa: CASSGEEDYNEQFF
CDR3nt: TGTGCCAGCAGCGGGGAAGAGGACTACAATGAGCAGTTCTTC

d_gene: TRBD2
v_gene: TRBV28
j_gene: TRBJ2-3
abundance: -
CDR3aa: CASSPTSGGSDTQYF
CDR3nt: TGTGCCAGCAGCCCGACTAGCGGGGGCTCAGATACGCAGTATTTT

d_gene: TRBD2
v_gene: TRBV14
j_gene: TRBJ2-3
abundance: once
CDR3aa: CASSQNPGTSGDVDTQYF
CDR3nt: TGTGCCAGCAGCCAGAACCCTGGGACTAGCGGGGATGTAGATACGCAGTATTTT

d_gene: -
v_gene: TRBV7-8
j_gene: TRBJ1-3
abundance: once
CDR3aa: CASSLGSGRGHTIYF
CDR3nt: TGTGCCAGCAGCTTAGGATCTGGGAGGGGTCACACCATATATTTT

d_gene: TRBD1
v_gene: TRBV27
j_gene: TRBJ1-2
abundance: -
CDR3aa: CASSSADGLDRERDGYTF
CDR3nt: TGTGCCAGCAGTTCAGCGGACGGGCTTGACAGGGAAAGGGATGGCTACACCTTC

d_gene: TRBD1
v_gene: TRBV19
j_gene: TRBJ2-7
abundance: -
CDR3aa: CASSPGQGVYEQYF
CDR3nt: TGTGCCAGTAGTCCGGGACAGGGGGTCTACGAGCAGTACTTC